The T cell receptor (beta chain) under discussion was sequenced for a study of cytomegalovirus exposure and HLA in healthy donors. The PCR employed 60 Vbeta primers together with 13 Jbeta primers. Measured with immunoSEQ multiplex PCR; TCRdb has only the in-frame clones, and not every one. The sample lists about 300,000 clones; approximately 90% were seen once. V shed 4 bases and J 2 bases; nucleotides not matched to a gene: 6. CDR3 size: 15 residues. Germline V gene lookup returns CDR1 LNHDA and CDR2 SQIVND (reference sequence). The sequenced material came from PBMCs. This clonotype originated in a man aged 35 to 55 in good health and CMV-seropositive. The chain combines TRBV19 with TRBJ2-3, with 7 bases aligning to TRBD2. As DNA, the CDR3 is TGTGCCAGTAGTACCTCTAGCGGCCTCACAGATACGCAGTATTTT. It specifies CASSTSSGLTDTQYF.